The 29 T cell receptor beta chains given below trace back to one sample, sequenced in a study of blood T cell repertoires in COVID-19. Sequencing used immunoSEQ multiplex PCR; TCRdb keeps in-frame clones, though not all of them. The data contain roughly 340,000 clones, around nine tenths of them singletons. Sequencing was carried out using peripheral blood. The origin of the receptors is a young woman who had recovered from COVID-19.

The chain couples TRBV24-1 to TRBJ1-2; D is possibly TRBD1 (5 bases). Deletions cut 3 bases from V and 7 bases from J, with 20 bases between. Germline CDR1 is KGHDR and CDR2 is SFDVKD. There are 16 residues in the CDR3. CDR3 nucleotides: TGTGCCACCAGTGATCCTCCCGGGACTGGGGCCTCTGGCTACACCTTC. Amino acids: CATSDPPGTGASGYTF.

The rearrangement links TRBV5-1 to TRBJ2-2; D gene uncertain. The CDR3 totals 15 residues. V lost 0 bases, J lost 2 bases, and 8 bases lay in between. The germline V gene encodes CDR1 SGHRS and CDR2 YFSETQ. CDR3 sequence reads: CASSLAQFNTGELFF. The CDR3 DNA follows: TGCGCCAGCAGCTTGGCACAGTTTAACACCGGGGAGCTGTTTTTT.

The chain's CDR3 is CASSLRLAGASYNEQFF. The CDR3 DNA follows: TGTGCCAGCAGCTTAAGACTAGCGGGAGCATCCTACAATGAGCAGTTCTTC. This chain connects TRBV7-2 to TRBJ2-1, with 12 bases matching TRBD2. After removal of 2 bases from V and 1 base from J, the junction contained 3 bases not matched to a gene. There are 17 residues in the CDR3. Germline V gives CDR1 SGHTA, CDR2 FQGNSA.

V usage is TRBV20-1 and J usage is TRBJ2-1, with 9 positions matching TRBD2. The V gene's germline CDR1 is DFQATT and CDR2 SNEGSKA (reference sequence). This CDR3 has 14 amino acids. The junction had 5 bases not matched to a gene; V was cut back by 3 bases and J by 5 bases. CDR3 sequence reads: CSASRTSDNNEQFF. In DNA form, the CDR3 reads TGCAGTGCTAGTCGGACTAGCGACAACAATGAGCAGTTCTTC.

The chain recombines TRBV6-2 or TRBV6-3 with TRBJ2-1; D is uncertain. The CDR3 is made up of 12 amino acids. Per germline, CDR1 MNHEY and CDR2 SVGEGT. V gave up 4 bases and J gave up 2 bases, with 3 bases separating them. The CDR3 reads CASSLTYNEQFF. CDR3 DNA sequence: TGTGCCAGCAGTTTAACCTACAATGAGCAGTTCTTC.

This clone has just a few counts. The V gene is TRBV7-8, the J gene TRBJ1-1; 7 bases line up with TRBD1. The CDR3 runs to 14 residues. V lost 5 bases, J lost 6 bases, and 9 bases stayed unmatched. Germline CDR1 reads SGHVS; CDR2 reads FQNEAQ. The CDR3: CASSTRQGTPEAFF. The CDR3 DNA is TGTGCCAGCAGCACCCGACAGGGTACTCCTGAAGCTTTCTTT.

This chain links TRBV18 with TRBJ2-5; D remains unclear. Germline CDR1 is KGHSH and CDR2 is LQKENI. The CDR3 totals 14 residues. Trimming cost V 3 bases and J 2 bases, with 10 bases left between them. The CDR3 coding sequence is TGTGCCAGCTCACCCCGGAGTAAGCAAGAGACCCAGTACTTC. Its translation: CASSPRSKQETQYF.

The chain carries TRBV27 and TRBJ2-1; the match to TRBD2 covers 11 bases. Germline V gene lookup returns CDR1 MNHEY and CDR2 SMNVEV (reference sequence). The V and J ends lost 3 bases and 11 bases, in that order; junction bases with no gene match: 6. The CDR3 totals 14 residues. CDR3: CASSLTSGMGKQFF. The CDR3 DNA sequence: TGTGCCAGCAGTTTGACTAGCGGGATGGGTAAGCAGTTCTTC.

V and J are TRBV7-8 and TRBJ2-5, with D perhaps TRBD2 (6 bases). From germline, CDR1 is SGHVS and CDR2 FQNEAQ. This CDR3 region has 15 residues. Trimming shortened V by 2 bases and J by 3 bases, and 13 bases separated the two germline ends. The CDR3 protein is CASSLPSVREETQYF. In nucleotides, the CDR3 is TGTGCCAGCAGCTTACCTAGCGTCCGGGAAGAGACCCAGTACTTC.

J is TRBJ2-7 and V is TRBV11-3; 8 bases align to TRBD1. V dropped 1 base and J dropped 4; count of bases not matched to a gene: 9. In germline, CDR1 is SGHNT, CDR2 YENEEA. This CDR3 contains 16 residues. The CDR3 region has the DNA TGTGCCAGCAGCTTAGGGGCCGGGACAGGCTCTTACGAGCAGTACGTC. Translation: CASSLGAGTGSYEQYV.

This chain's CDR3 is CASSQDLFYTRNYGYTF. The CDR3 coding sequence is TGCGCCAGCAGCCAAGATCTCTTTTATACACGTAACTATGGCTACACCTTC. The V call is TRBV4-3, the J call TRBJ1-2; D gene uncertain. V was cut by 0 bases and J by 1 base, with 15 bases left in between. The CDR3 has 17 residues. Per germline, CDR1 LGHNA and CDR2 YSLEER.

The V gene is TRBV7-9, the J gene TRBJ2-1, with 9 bases that match TRBD1. CDR3 size: 17 residues. Germline CDR1 and CDR2: SEHNR and FQNEAQ (reference sequence). Germline trimming cut 2 bases from V and 7 bases from J; bases unmatched to any gene: 12. The CDR3 loop reads CASSLPKVGQGLNEQFF. The CDR3 DNA reads as TGTGCCAGCAGCTTACCGAAAGTAGGACAGGGGTTAAATGAGCAGTTCTTC.

The gene calls are TRBV6-4 and TRBJ2-1, with D perhaps matching TRBD2 (6 bases). From germline, CDR1 is MRHNA and CDR2 SNTAGT. The germline V and J ends were trimmed by 3 bases and 7 bases, with 13 bases remaining between them. The CDR3 sequence is 14 residues long. Here the CDR3 reads CASSENSGGNEQFF. The CDR3 DNA follows: TGTGCCAGCAGTGAGAATTCTGGGGGGAATGAGCAGTTCTTC.

The rearrangement joins TRBV7-6 to TRBJ1-3, with D perhaps TRBD1 (6 bases). The CDR3 has 15 residues. Germline loops: CDR1 SGHVS, CDR2 FNYEAQ. Trimming removed 3 bases at V and 2 bases at J, with 11 bases between. The chain's CDR3 is CASSFRGAPGNTIYF. In nucleotides, the CDR3 is TGTGCCAGCAGCTTTCGGGGGGCCCCTGGAAACACCATATATTTT.

The CDR3: CASSSGQENSPLHF. The CDR3, as DNA: TGTGCCAGCAGTTCCGGACAGGAGAATTCACCCCTCCACTTT. J is TRBJ1-6 and V is TRBV27; 7 bases map to TRBD1. The junction had 4 bases not matched to a gene; V was cut back by 4 bases and J by 7 bases. Germline lookup yields CDR1 MNHEY and CDR2 SMNVEV (reference sequence). The CDR3 is made up of 14 amino acids.

The DNA for the CDR3 is TGTGCCAGCAGTTTCCTTGGGGGAGGGGGTGAAAAACTGTTTTTT. Protein: CASSFLGGGGEKLFF. The rearrangement uses TRBV6-5 and TRBJ1-4; a weak D match, TRBD1 (6 bases). There are 15 residues in the CDR3. The V end was cut by 4 bases, the J end by 7 bases, with 16 bases between. Germline V gives CDR1 MNHEY, CDR2 SVGAGI.

The chain links TRBV4-3 to TRBJ2-1, with unresolved D. V lost 0 bases, J lost 0 bases, and 21 bases lay in between. Germline assignment: CDR1 LGHNA and CDR2 YSLEER. This CDR3 has 20 amino acids. The CDR3 region is CASSQDTRHIYEVSYNEQFF. In nucleotides, the CDR3 is TGCGCCAGCAGCCAAGATACCCGCCATATATATGAGGTCTCCTACAATGAGCAGTTCTTC.

The chain couples TRBV19 to TRBJ1-2, with TRBD1 as a possible D gene (5 bases). With 1 base removed from V and 8 bases from J, the gap between germline ends came to 11 bases. Germline values: CDR1 LNHDA, CDR2 SQIVND (reference sequence). The CDR3 totals 13 residues. The CDR3 bases are TGTGCCAGTAGTATAGCTCCAGGGTTCGGCTACACCTTC. Amino acid sequence: CASSIAPGFGYTF.

The chain recombines TRBV27 with TRBJ2-6, with 7 bases aligning to TRBD2. This CDR3 comprises 18 residues. V lost 1 base, J lost 0 bases, and 6 bases stayed unmatched. Germline assignment: CDR1 MNHEY and CDR2 SMNVEV (reference sequence). CDR3 protein: CASSLWEGTISGANVLTF. CDR3 coding DNA: TGTGCCAGCAGTTTATGGGAGGGGACTATCTCTGGGGCCAACGTCCTGACTTTC.

J is TRBJ1-1 and V is TRBV28; D may be TRBD1 (6 bases). The germline V gene has CDR1 MDHEN and CDR2 SYDVKM. This CDR3 is built from 15 residues. Trimming left V 9 bases short and J 1 base short, with 18 bases between. CDR3 amino acids: CASSFTGTRNTEAFF. The DNA of the CDR3 is TGTGCCAGTTCCTTTACCGGGACACGGAACACTGAAGCTTTCTTT. Full variable domain (remainder filled in from reference TRBV28 and TRBJ1-1): DVKVTQSSRYLVKRTGEKVFLECVQDMDHENMFWYRQDPGLGLRLIYFSYDVKMKEKGDIPEGYSVSREKKERFSLILESASTNQTSMYLCASSFTGTRNTEAFFGQGTRLTVV.

The rearrangement links TRBV19 to TRBJ2-3; TRBD2 is a possible D gene (6 bases). The CDR3 spans 16 residues. Germline V gene sequence: CDR1 LNHDA, CDR2 SQIVND (reference sequence). Trimming took off 6 bases at V and 0 bases at J, with 16 bases between the two ends. Here the CDR3 DNA reads TGTGCCAGTAGCCGATTGGAGGGTCCTAGCACAGATACGCAGTATTTT. It is translated as CASSRLEGPSTDTQYF.

The chain joins TRBV30 to TRBJ1-3, with a weak D call TRBD1 (6 bases). CDR1 is GTSNPN and CDR2 is SVGIG in the germline V gene (reference sequence). Trimming shortened V by 7 bases and J by 4 bases, and 17 bases separated the two germline ends. The CDR3 length is 14 residues. CDR3 loop: CASGAVRRGNTIYF. CDR3 coding DNA: TGTGCCTCGGGGGCGGTCCGGAGGGGAAACACCATATATTTT.

V usage is TRBV7-2 and J usage is TRBJ1-1; 9 bases fit TRBD1. Germline V gives CDR1 SGHTA, CDR2 FQGNSA. The CDR3 runs 15 residues. Trimming took 4 bases from V and 5 from J; bases not matched to a gene: 8. CDR3 nucleotide sequence: TGTGCCAGCAGCTCCGGGACAGGGTGGGAGACTGAAGCTTTCTTT. It yields the protein CASSSGTGWETEAFF.

This sequence joins TRBV7-9 and TRBJ1-1; 11 bases line up with TRBD1. This CDR3 comprises 15 residues. Unmatched junction bases numbered 7, after V lost 4 bases and J lost 6 bases. CDR1 SEHNR and CDR2 FQNEAQ come from the germline V gene (reference sequence). CDR3 bases: TGTGCCAGCAGCTGGGGGACAGGGGGAAGTTCTGAAGCTTTCTTT. Translated, it gives CASSWGTGGSSEAFF.

The rearrangement uses TRBV11-3 and TRBJ2-5; maybe TRBD2 (6 bases). The germline CDR1 and CDR2 sequences are SGHNT and YENEEA. The V end lost 5 bases, the J end lost 1 base, and 11 bases lay between the germline ends. This CDR3 comprises 14 residues. The CDR3 region is CASSPSGVQETQYF. CDR3 DNA: TGTGCCAGCAGCCCGTCGGGGGTCCAAGAGACCCAGTACTTC.

This chain links TRBV24-1 with TRBJ2-5; TRBD1 matches 7 bases. Trimming cost V 3 bases and J 4 bases; bases outside gene matches: 16. The CDR3 sequence is 18 residues long. CDR1 and CDR2 from the germline V gene are KGHDR and SFDVKD. The CDR3 DNA reads as TGTGCCACCAGTGATCGACGACTTCGGACAGGCGAGGGAGAGACCCAGTACTTC. Its protein is CATSDRRLRTGEGETQYF.

This chain connects TRBV27 to TRBJ2-2; TRBD2 matches at 11 bases. Germline V gene lookup returns CDR1 MNHEY and CDR2 SMNVEV (reference sequence). The CDR3 runs 16 residues. J gave up 4 bases and V 6 bases, and 7 bases lay outside the gene matches. The CDR3 coding sequence is TGTGCCAGCAGCCACAGACTAGCGGGAATCACCGGGGAGCTGTTTTTT. It specifies CASSHRLAGITGELFF.

The chain combines TRBV7-2 with TRBJ2-3, with 14 bases identical to TRBD2. After removal of 5 bases from V and 6 bases from J, the junction contained 7 bases not matched to a gene. CDR1 and CDR2 (germline): SGHTA, FQGNSA. The CDR3 length is 16 residues. This CDR3 is CASSPRLAGGMDTQYF. CDR3 sequence (DNA): TGTGCCAGCAGCCCAAGACTAGCGGGAGGGATGGATACGCAGTATTTT.

The chain carries TRBV5-1 and TRBJ2-1; 10 positions match TRBD2. Germline-derived CDR1 and CDR2 are SGHRS and YFSETQ. J was trimmed by 4 bases and V by 0 bases; bases with no gene match: 7. The length of the CDR3 is 17 residues. In DNA form, the CDR3 reads TGCGCCAGCAGCTTGGTAGTAGCGGGAGGCACGTACAATGAGCAGTTCTTC. Protein sequence: CASSLVVAGGTYNEQFF. Complete variable domain (other parts from reference TRBV5-1 and TRBJ2-1): KAGVTQTPRYLIKTRGQQVTLSCSPISGHRSVSWYQQTPGQGLQFLFEYFSETQRNKGNFPGRFSGRQFSNSRSEMNVSTLELGDSALYLCASSLVVAGGTYNEQFFGPGTRLTVL.